Below, 28 T cell receptor beta chains from the same sample are listed, as sequenced in a study of human T cells and chemical hapten exposure. TCRdb re-called the 5' RACE reads through MiXCR, storing one row per CDR3 protein. Among 65,000 to 95,000 distinct CDR3 sequences listed, 7% to 8% were seen once. Extraction of total RNA was performed on unfractionated whole blood. The source is a male donor in good health.

This clonotype was detected a few times. This chain connects TRBV7-2 to TRBJ2-3, with 9 bases matching TRBD1. The J segment lost 6 bases and the V segment lost 6 bases, leaving 7 bases of the junction unmatched. This CDR3 contains 14 residues. CDR1 and CDR2 from the germline V gene are SGHTA and FQGNSA. The CDR3 coding sequence is TGTGCCAGCAGATGGGGGACAGGGCCCGATACGCAGTATTTT. Translated: CASRWGTGPDTQYF.

This clonotype was recorded at least ten times. The V gene is TRBV2, the J gene TRBJ2-2, with D tentatively TRBD1 or TRBD2 (5 bases each). Germline-derived CDR1 and CDR2 are SNHLY and FYNNEI. V was shortened by 6 bases and J by 2 bases, with 16 bases between the two germline ends. The CDR3 totals 16 residues. This CDR3 reads CASSPGAGVNTGELFF. DNA of the CDR3: TGTGCCAGCAGCCCCGGGGCAGGCGTTAACACCGGGGAGCTGTTTTTT.

The genes are TRBV3-1 and TRBJ2-7; TRBD2 aligns across 10 bases. CDR1 and CDR2 from the germline V gene are LGHDT and YNNKEL (reference sequence). There are 17 residues in the CDR3. The V gene end was trimmed by 4 bases and the J gene end by 4 bases; junction bases not matched to a gene: 13. In DNA form, the CDR3 reads TGTGCCAGCAGCCGTGCTAGCGGGGGCGCCAATCTTTACGAGCAGTACTTC. The encoded protein is CASSRASGGANLYEQYF.

This clonotype was recorded at least ten times. This chain uses TRBV7-9 with TRBJ1-4; D not resolved. In germline, CDR1 is SEHNR, CDR2 FQNEAQ (reference sequence). The length of the CDR3 is 11 residues. Trimming cost V 0 bases and J 10 bases, with 3 bases left between them. DNA of the CDR3: TGTGCCAGCAGCTTAGCGGTAAAACTGTTTTTT. Translation: CASSLAVKLFF.

This clonotype has a handful of counts. This rearrangement joins TRBV15 to TRBJ2-4, with D possibly TRBD1 on 7 matching bases. Trimming pared 8 bases from V and 7 bases from J, leaving 27 bases between. Germline V CDR1 and CDR2: LNHNV, YYDKDF (reference sequence). CDR3 length: 17 amino acids. The CDR3 loop reads CATRGRGALRGVNIQYF. DNA for the CDR3: TGTGCCACCCGGGGCAGGGGGGCCCTTCGGGGAGTCAACATTCAGTACTTC.

The CDR3 loop reads CASGPGYLEAFF. DNA for the CDR3: TGTGCCAGCGGTCCAGGGTACCTTGAAGCTTTCTTT. This sequence joins TRBV2 and TRBJ1-1, with a weak D call TRBD1 (5 bases). Germline values: CDR1 SNHLY, CDR2 FYNNEI. V was trimmed by 8 bases and J by 7 bases, leaving 14 bases between them. The CDR3 length is 12 residues.

This clonotype has only a few counts. The chain combines TRBV7-2 with TRBJ2-3, with TRBD2 matching 7 bases. Germline V gene sequence: CDR1 SGHTA, CDR2 FQGNSA. The trim removed 2 bases at V and 15 bases at J, leaving 11 bases unmatched. CDR3 size: 13 residues. The chain's CDR3 is CASSLLIAGGEYF. CDR3 DNA sequence: TGTGCCAGCAGCTTATTGATAGCGGGCGGGGAATATTTT.

This clonotype was detected only a few times. Here the CDR3 DNA reads TGTTCCTCTAGGGAGTCCACCTCTGGAAACACCATATATTTT. It encodes CSSRESTSGNTIYF. The chain is built from TRBV19 and TRBJ1-3, with no clear D. This CDR3 comprises 14 residues. Germline V lookup: CDR1 LNHDA, CDR2 SQIVND (reference sequence).

The table lists this clonotype with many counts. The chain uses TRBV4-1 and TRBJ1-1; possibly TRBD1 for D (6 bases). Trimming took off 0 bases at V and 10 bases at J, with 12 bases between the two ends. Germline assignment: CDR1 MGHRA and CDR2 YSYEKL. The CDR3 extends over 13 amino acids. Here the CDR3 reads CASSQDRGWGAFF. DNA for the CDR3: TGCGCCAGCAGCCAAGATAGGGGGTGGGGAGCTTTCTTT.

The J gene is TRBJ2-3, the V gene TRBV9, with TRBD1 as a possible D gene (6 bases). The CDR3 sequence is 14 residues long. Germline V gene data show CDR1 as SGDLS and CDR2 as YYNGEE. Trimming cost V 4 bases and J 1 base, with 10 bases left between them. The CDR3 sequence: CASSLRTGTDTQYF. Written as DNA, the CDR3 is TGTGCCAGCAGCCTCCGGACAGGCACAGATACGCAGTATTTT.

This clonotype came up a few times. CDR3 sequence: CASSLSGLAGGLRNEQFF. CDR3 coding DNA: TGCGCCAGCAGCTTGTCTGGACTAGCGGGAGGATTGAGGAATGAGCAGTTCTTC. The rearrangement joins TRBV5-1 to TRBJ2-1; 14 bases map to TRBD2. V was pared by 1 base and J by 7 bases, with 10 bases of the junction left unmatched. Germline-derived CDR1 and CDR2 are SGHRS and YFSETQ. CDR3 length: 18 amino acids. Together with reference TRBV5-1 and TRBJ2-1, the CDR3 gives the full variable domain: KAGVTQTPRYLIKTRGQQVTLSCSPISGHRSVSWYQQTPGQGLQFLFEYFSETQRNKGNFPGRFSGRQFSNSRSEMNVSTLELGDSALYLCASSLSGLAGGLRNEQFFGPGTRLTVL.

At least ten counts were recorded for this clonotype. This rearrangement joins TRBV24-1 to TRBJ2-2; TRBD2 might be the D (5 bases). Trimming cost V 10 bases and J 1 base, with 9 bases left between them. Per the germline V gene, CDR1 is KGHDR and CDR2 is SFDVKD. This CDR3 has 13 amino acids. The chain's CDR3 is CATATRNTGELFF. DNA for the CDR3: TGTGCCACGGCAACTAGGAACACCGGGGAGCTGTTTTTT.

The rearrangement joins TRBV7-9 to TRBJ2-5; D is unclear. CDR1 and CDR2 from the germline V gene are SEHNR and FQNEAQ (reference sequence). V was trimmed by 4 bases and J by 3 bases, leaving 24 bases between them. CDR3 length equals 18 residues. The CDR3 nucleotides are TGTGCCAGCAGCTACCTAAGATTGCAGTGGTTAGGTGAAGAGACCCAGTACTTC. This sequence encodes CASSYLRLQWLGEETQYF.

The chain carries TRBV10-3 and TRBJ1-6, with 8 bases lining up with TRBD1. The germline gives CDR1 ENHRY, CDR2 SYGVKD. J was trimmed by 7 bases and V by 2 bases; bases with no gene match: 4. The CDR3 loop spans 15 amino acids. The CDR3 loop is CAISETTGANSPLHF. The CDR3 DNA is TGTGCCATCAGTGAGACGACAGGGGCGAATTCACCCCTCCACTTT.

This clonotype was detected ten times or more. The chain couples TRBV28 to TRBJ1-2, with TRBD1 matching over 7 bases. With 4 bases clipped from V and 3 bases from J, the junction kept 8 bases outside the gene matches. Germline CDR1 MDHEN, CDR2 SYDVKM. CDR3 length: 15 amino acids. CDR3 nucleotides: TGTGCCAGCAGTTCCACAGGGGAACCGGACTATGGCTACACCTTC. It yields the protein CASSSTGEPDYGYTF.

The V gene is TRBV12-5, the J gene TRBJ1-2; 7 nucleotides align to TRBD1. Germline CDR1 and CDR2: LGHNT and FRNRAP. The CDR3 loop spans 14 amino acids. The junction had 8 bases not matched to a gene; V was cut back by 5 bases and J by 5 bases. CDR3 region: CASGPWTGEYGYTF. The CDR3 nucleotides read TGTGCTAGTGGTCCGTGGACAGGAGAGTATGGCTACACCTTC.

This clonotype was seen a few times. The chain recombines TRBV3-1 with TRBJ2-7, with TRBD1 matching 10 bases. Germline lookup yields CDR1 LGHDT and CDR2 YNNKEL (reference sequence). The V gene end was trimmed by 4 bases and the J gene end by 2 bases; junction bases not matched to a gene: 11. The CDR3 is 17 amino acids. DNA for the CDR3: TGTGCCAGCAGCCCTTACCCGTCGACAGGGGGCCCCTACGAGCAGTACTTC. Translating it yields CASSPYPSTGGPYEQYF.

This clonotype was seen a few times. The chain recombines TRBV29-1 with TRBJ1-1; 8 nucleotides line up with TRBD1. Germline V gene data show CDR1 as SQVTM and CDR2 as ANQGSEA. CDR3 length: 14 residues. The J segment lost 6 bases and the V segment lost 3 bases, leaving 9 bases of the junction unmatched. CDR3 bases: TGCAGCGTTGACATGCAGGGGGCGAAGGCTGAAGCTTTCTTT. It specifies CSVDMQGAKAEAFF.

The table lists this clonotype with a few counts. The rearrangement uses TRBV27 and TRBJ2-4, with D unresolved. CDR1 and CDR2 (germline): MNHEY, SMNVEV (reference sequence). V shed 6 bases and J shed 6 bases, with 12 bases lying between them. The CDR3 spans 13 residues. CDR3 amino acids: CASRVPTGNIQYF. The CDR3 nucleotides are TGTGCCAGCAGAGTACCTACCGGAAACATTCAGTACTTC.

This clonotype occurred many times. The chain couples TRBV4-3 to TRBJ1-4, with D possibly matching TRBD1 (6 bases). Trimming took off 0 bases at V and 0 bases at J, with 14 bases between the two ends. Per the germline V gene, CDR1 is LGHNA and CDR2 is YSLEER. This CDR3 contains 18 residues. The chain's CDR3 is CASSQEGAADATNEKLFF. The CDR3 DNA reads TGCGCCAGCAGCCAAGAGGGGGCTGCGGATGCAACTAATGAAAAACTGTTTTTT.

This clonotype has just a few counts. This chain links TRBV3-1 with TRBJ2-2, with D maybe TRBD2 (5 bases). The CDR3 consists of 16 residues. Per germline, CDR1 LGHDT and CDR2 YNNKEL (reference sequence). V gave up 1 base and J gave up 8 bases, with 17 bases separating them. For the CDR3, the DNA is TGTGCCAGCAGCCAAGTGCGGGTAATTCCGGGAGGGGAGCTGTTTTTT. Its protein is CASSQVRVIPGGELFF.

This clonotype was counted ten times or more. This chain connects TRBV4-3 to TRBJ2-3; tentative D call: TRBD1 (6 bases). Germline CDR1 LGHNA, CDR2 YSLEER. This CDR3 comprises 14 residues. V was cut by 3 bases and J by 1 base, with 8 bases left in between. The CDR3, as DNA: TGCGCCAGCAGCCAGAGACAGGGCACAGATACGCAGTATTTT. It is translated as CASSQRQGTDTQYF.

CDR3: CSVKTGGTEAFF. In nucleotides, the CDR3 is TGCAGCGTTAAGACGGGGGGCACTGAAGCTTTCTTT. J is TRBJ1-1 and V is TRBV29-1; TRBD1 is a possible D gene (5 bases). This CDR3 comprises 12 residues. The V gene lost 5 bases and the J gene lost 4 bases, with 11 bases spanning the gap. The germline V gene has CDR1 SQVTM and CDR2 ANQGSEA.

The sample holds many counts of this clonotype. The gene calls are TRBV5-1 and TRBJ1-1; no clear D. Germline V gene data show CDR1 as SGHRS and CDR2 as YFSETQ. Trimming removed 0 bases at V and 8 bases at J, with 5 bases between. CDR3 length: 11 residues. This chain's CDR3 is CASSLGVEAFF. The CDR3, as DNA: TGCGCCAGCAGCTTGGGAGTGGAAGCTTTCTTT.

Many counts were recorded for this clonotype. CDR3 residues: CASSQGLAVAYEQYF. The CDR3 DNA sequence: TGTGCCAGCAGCCAGGGACTAGCGGTCGCCTACGAGCAGTACTTC. The chain has TRBV5-5 and TRBJ2-7; 11 bases are a match to TRBD2. J gave up 2 bases and V 4 bases, and 5 bases lay outside the gene matches. The CDR3 consists of 15 residues. The V gene's germline CDR1 is SGHKS and CDR2 YYEKEE (reference sequence).

This clonotype has at least ten counts. The chain recombines TRBV4-2 with TRBJ2-5; 7 bases align to TRBD1. V lost 6 bases to trimming and J lost 1 base; unmatched junction nucleotides: 20. The V gene's germline CDR1 is LGHNA and CDR2 YNFKEQ. This CDR3 is 19 amino acids long. CDR3: CASRTFWGQRIPSQETQYF. As DNA, the CDR3 is TGTGCCAGCAGGACATTTTGGGGACAGAGGATCCCTTCCCAAGAGACCCAGTACTTC.

This clonotype was detected many times. The V call is TRBV6-2 or TRBV6-3, the J call TRBJ2-5, with D unresolved. V was shortened by 6 bases and J by 3 bases, with 8 bases between the two germline ends. The V gene's germline CDR1 is MNHEY and CDR2 SVGEGT. The CDR3 length is 12 residues. The CDR3 coding sequence is TGTGCCAGCAGCCGACAAAAAGAGACCCAGTACTTC. It translates to CASSRQKETQYF.

This clonotype was detected many times. This sequence joins TRBV11-2 and TRBJ1-1; TRBD1 might be the D (6 bases). V lost 1 base, J lost 11 bases, and 11 bases lay in between. CDR1 is SGHAT and CDR2 is FQNNGV in the germline V gene. The CDR3 is made up of 12 amino acids. CDR3 in amino acids: CASSLGTVRAFF. Written as DNA, the CDR3 is TGTGCCAGCAGCTTAGGGACAGTCCGGGCTTTCTTT.